These 8 T cell receptor beta chains originate from one sample sequenced in a study of shared clonotypes between healthy human individuals. Sequencing used immunoSEQ multiplex PCR; TCRdb keeps in-frame clones, though not all of them. The profile shows about 490,000 clones, roughly 80% of them singletons. Specimen: PBMCs. The receptor set was obtained from a middle-aged woman in good health. Some clones in this sample may be carry-over from other donors' samples.

The chain couples TRBV28 to TRBJ2-7, with unresolved D. The CDR3 runs 16 residues. The germline V and J ends were trimmed by 6 bases and 0 bases, with 18 bases remaining between them. Germline values: CDR1 MDHEN, CDR2 SYDVKM. CDR3 in amino acids: CASRGFGLLPSYEQYF. Here the CDR3 DNA reads TGTGCCAGCAGGGGGTTCGGGCTTCTACCCTCCTACGAGCAGTACTTC.

The chain recombines TRBV2 with TRBJ2-3; the D gene is possibly TRBD2 (6 bases). V gave up 5 bases and J gave up 2 bases, with 14 bases separating them. The germline V gene encodes CDR1 SNHLY and CDR2 FYNNEI. The CDR3 extends over 15 amino acids. The CDR3 protein is CASSLYRGYTDTQYF. Written as DNA, the CDR3 is TGTGCCAGCAGTTTATACCGGGGGTACACAGATACGCAGTATTTT.

This clone came up a few times. The chain combines TRBV7-9 with TRBJ2-2; 7 bases align to TRBD1. V trimming: 3 bases; J trimming: 4 bases; junction bases outside the gene matches: 2. In germline, CDR1 is SEHNR, CDR2 FQNEAQ (reference sequence). The length of the CDR3 is 14 residues. The CDR3 bases are TGTGCCAGCAGCTTGGGACAGTCCACCGGGGAGCTGTTTTTT. Translated: CASSLGQSTGELFF.

A word on this clone: A read error is the likely source, as a far larger clone sits one nucleotide away. V is TRBV15 and J is TRBJ1-1; D remains unclear. Germline CDR1 is LNHNV and CDR2 is YYDKDF (reference sequence). This CDR3 has 12 amino acids. CDR3 sequence: CATGVATAEALF. The CDR3, as DNA: TGTGCCACCGGGGTAGCTACAGCTGAAGCTCTCTTT.

Comments on this clone: This likely reflects a read error, since a far larger clone is one base away. Other DNA sequences in the sample encode the same CDR3. The chain joins TRBV29-1 to TRBJ1-1, with 7 bases identical to TRBD1. The CDR3 covers 13 residues. In germline, CDR1 is SQVTM, CDR2 ANQGSEA. The CDR3 reads CSVGQRLGTEAFF. In nucleotides, the CDR3 is TGCAGCGTGGGACAGAGACTAGGGACTGAGGCTTTCTTT.

The rearrangement joins TRBV29-1 to TRBJ1-1; D unresolved. CDR3 length: 12 residues. Per germline, CDR1 SQVTM and CDR2 ANQGSEA. The CDR3 nucleotides read TGCAGTCTAGGGCGTGGAGACACTGAAGCTTTCTTT. Encoded protein: CSLGRGDTEAFF.

V and J are TRBV4-2 and TRBJ2-3; a weak D match, TRBD1 (5 bases). Per germline, CDR1 LGHNA and CDR2 YNFKEQ. V was pared by 1 base and J by 1 base, with 12 bases between. There are 16 residues in the CDR3. CDR3 in amino acids: CASSQVKWGRTDTQYF. Written as DNA, the CDR3 is TGTGCCAGCAGCCAAGTTAAGTGGGGCCGCACAGATACGCAGTATTTT.

The gene calls are TRBV2 and TRBJ2-2, with 11 nucleotides matching TRBD2. Germline trimming cut 5 bases from V and 2 bases from J; bases unmatched to any gene: 4. The CDR3 runs to 16 residues. The V gene's germline CDR1 is SNHLY and CDR2 FYNNEI. Here the CDR3 reads CASSTTSGRNTGELFF. The CDR3 DNA reads as TGTGCCAGCAGTACTACTAGCGGGAGAAACACCGGGGAGCTGTTTTTT.